The T cell receptor beta chain under discussion was sequenced for a study of post-analysis software for immune sequencing data. Study overall: Patients with relapsing-remitting, secondary progressive and progressive-relapsing multiple sclerosis courses were all represented.

Remarks on this clonotype: Its antigen remains unknown.

Study-wide results and caveats: Patients had higher frequencies than controls of about five TRBV segments, including TRBV5-6, TRBV5-1 and TRBV20-1.

The V end was cut by 7 bases, the J end by 7 bases, with 19 bases between. The germline CDR1 and CDR2 sequences are SGHTA and FQGNSA. The CDR3 contains 15 residues. The library was made from cDNA and included unique molecular identifiers. TCRdb re-called the PCR reads with MiXCR, one entry per CDR3 protein. The table shows 150,000 to 200,000 distinct CDR3 sequences, with about 37% occurring only once. The TCR sequence derives from a girl under 18 with multiple sclerosis. This chain joins TRBV7-2 and TRBJ1-4; the D is unclear. This specimen was blood, taken after autologous hematopoietic stem cell transplantation. The CDR3 here is CASTAGSGIFEKLFF. The CDR3 bases are TGTGCCAGCACCGCCGGCTCGGGTATTTTTGAAAAACTGTTTTTT.